This T cell receptor (beta chain) was obtained from a study of long-term antiretroviral therapy in people with HIV. Concerning this clone itself: Its antigen is as yet unknown.

Samples were assayed with immunoSEQ v3.0 at survey level. Method: immunoSEQ multiplex PCR; TCRdb's copy keeps in-frame clones and lacks some. Here the sample spans about 30,000 clones, approximately 94% being singletons. Overall study results and limits: An increase in diversity followed ART, yet levels stayed below transplant donor controls. Within the repertoire, clones expanded before ART were dominant at all time points.

Here the sequenced sample was unsorted PBMCs, taken more than 7.3 years after starting antiretroviral therapy. This clonotype originated in a man between 50 and 59 years old with HIV.

The CDR3 DNA is TGCGCCAGCAGCCTAGGACAGGGAGGGCGCGAAAAACTGTTTTTT. Amino acids: CASSLGQGGREKLFF. V and J are TRBV4-1 and TRBJ1-4, with 8 bases matching TRBD1. V shed 4 bases and J 8 bases; nucleotides not matched to a gene: 9. The germline CDR1 and CDR2 sequences are MGHRA and YSYEKL. The CDR3 sequence is 15 residues long.